Shown below are 28 T cell receptor beta chains from a single sample sequenced in a study of CD8 T cells in ankylosing spondylitis. TCRdb ran MiXCR on the 5' RACE reads and lists one entry per CDR3 protein. The sample holds 350,000 to 450,000 distinct CDR3 sequences; approximately 22% are singletons and the top ten take approximately 14%. Sequencing was performed on blood, either unsorted or a sorted T cell fraction (not recorded which). Receptors originate from a male donor with ankylosing spondylitis or in good health (not recorded which).

The rearrangement links TRBV19 to TRBJ2-7; 9 nucleotides align to TRBD2. V was pared by 5 bases and J by 3 bases, with 8 bases of the junction left unmatched. Germline V gene sequence: CDR1 LNHDA, CDR2 SQIVND (reference sequence). There are 15 residues in the CDR3. CDR3 sequence reads: CASSPIAGDNYEQYF. For the CDR3, the DNA is TGTGCCAGTAGTCCTATAGCGGGGGACAACTACGAGCAGTACTTC.

This clonotype was seen more than once but under ten times. The gene calls are TRBV20-1 and TRBJ2-7; 7 bases fit TRBD1. The length of the CDR3 is 15 residues. The germline V gene has CDR1 DFQATT and CDR2 SNEGSKA (reference sequence). Germline trimming cut 5 bases from V and 0 bases from J; bases unmatched to any gene: 10. The CDR3 DNA reads TGCAGTGCTGCCCGACAGGGTCACCCCTCCTACGAGCAGTACTTC. Residues: CSAARQGHPSYEQYF.

The V and J genes are TRBV20-1 and TRBJ2-1, with 8 bases identical to TRBD2. CDR1 and CDR2 (germline): DFQATT, SNEGSKA (reference sequence). The CDR3 contains 16 residues. Trimming took 4 bases from V and 8 from J; bases not matched to a gene: 16. The CDR3 DNA reads as TGCAGTGCTATAGAAGGTCTAGCGGGCCTGGGGGATGAGCAGTTCTTC. This translates into CSAIEGLAGLGDEQFF.

The genes are TRBV29-1 and TRBJ1-1; D is undetermined. The CDR3 is 12 amino acids. Germline V gene data show CDR1 as SQVTM and CDR2 as ANQGSEA. Trimming shortened V by 7 bases and J by 0 bases, and 9 bases separated the two germline ends. CDR3 bases: TGCAGCGGCCAAGGAATGAACACTGAAGCTTTCTTT. Translated: CSGQGMNTEAFF.

The chain is built from TRBV7-9 and TRBJ2-1, with D unresolved. The CDR3 contains 12 residues. V was clipped by 5 bases and J by 8 bases, with 10 bases between them. Germline CDR1 SEHNR, CDR2 FQNEAQ (reference sequence). The CDR3 nucleotides read TGTGCCAGCAGCCCCCTCACCCATGAGCAGTTCTTC. Translated: CASSPLTHEQFF.

This clonotype was seen more than once but under ten times. The chain employs TRBV4-1 and TRBJ2-2, with TRBD1 identical over 11 bases. V lost 4 bases to trimming and J lost 7 bases; unmatched junction nucleotides: 8. The CDR3 loop spans 16 amino acids. Germline values: CDR1 MGHRA, CDR2 YSYEKL. The CDR3 here is CASSRAGDRGIGELFF. CDR3 sequence (DNA): TGCGCCAGCAGCCGGGCCGGGGACAGGGGGATCGGGGAGCTGTTTTTT.

Only a few counts were recorded for this clonotype. The rearrangement joins TRBV12-3 or TRBV12-4 to TRBJ1-1; TRBD1 matches 7 bases. V lost 2 bases and J lost 12; bases outside the gene matches: 9. The CDR3 is 13 residues long. The DNA for the CDR3 is TGTGCCAGCAGTTTATGGGACAGTGAGAGAACTTTCTTT. The encoded protein is CASSLWDSERTFF.

The rearrangement links TRBV12-3 or TRBV12-4 to TRBJ2-5; 10 nucleotides align to TRBD1. Losses at the gene ends were 5 bases for V and 7 bases for J; bases not matched to a gene: 10. The CDR3 extends over 15 amino acids. In DNA, the CDR3 is TGTGCCAGCAGTGCCCCCGGACAGGGGGTAGGGACCCAGTACTTC. The encoded protein is CASSAPGQGVGTQYF.

The table lists this clonotype with a few counts. The chain links TRBV29-1 to TRBJ1-2; D ambiguous. Germline CDR1 is SQVTM and CDR2 is ANQGSEA. V was pared by 4 bases and J by 10 bases, with 10 bases between. The CDR3 extends over 10 amino acids. CDR3 in DNA: TGCAGCGTTGCGGCGGTTGACTACACCTTC. It translates to CSVAAVDYTF.

The V gene is TRBV10-3, the J gene TRBJ1-2, with no clear D. Per the germline V gene, CDR1 is ENHRY and CDR2 is SYGVKD. Trimming stripped 3 bases from V and 4 bases from J, with 15 bases between. The CDR3 loop spans 15 amino acids. The CDR3: CAISDPTHFGYGYTF. In DNA form, the CDR3 reads TGTGCCATCAGTGACCCGACCCACTTCGGCTATGGCTACACCTTC.

There are many counts of this clonotype. The J gene is TRBJ2-2, the V gene TRBV5-6; no clear D. V was cut by 6 bases and J by 4 bases, with 13 bases left in between. From germline, CDR1 is SGHDT and CDR2 YYEEEE. The CDR3 extends over 14 amino acids. CDR3 in DNA: TGTGCCAGCAACGTCGACGGGCCCACCGGGGAGCTGTTTTTT. It is translated as CASNVDGPTGELFF.

This chain connects TRBV5-6 to TRBJ2-7, with TRBD1 identical over 8 bases. CDR1 is SGHDT, CDR2 YYEEEE, per germline. The ends lost 1 base at V and 5 bases at J; junction bases unmatched: 5. The CDR3 runs to 14 residues. The CDR3 region has the DNA TGTGCCAGCAGCTTGCCGGCAGGGGGCCACGAGCAGTACTTC. It specifies CASSLPAGGHEQYF. Together with reference TRBV5-6 and TRBJ2-7, the CDR3 gives the full variable domain: DAGVTQSPTHLIKTRGQQVTLRCSPKSGHDTVSWYQQALGQGPQFIFQYYEEEERQRGNFPDRFSGHQFPNYSSELNVNALLLGDSALYLCASSLPAGGHEQYFGPGTRLTVT.

The chain is built from TRBV4-1 and TRBJ2-1; TRBD2 aligns across 8 bases. The CDR3 loop spans 15 amino acids. The V gene end was trimmed by 3 bases and the J gene end by 4 bases; junction bases not matched to a gene: 5. Germline-derived CDR1 and CDR2 are MGHRA and YSYEKL. The CDR3 bases are TGCGCCAGCAGCCACTCGGGGGGGACTTACAATGAGCAGTTCTTC. It yields the protein CASSHSGGTYNEQFF.

This clonotype was counted between two and nine times. V and J are TRBV29-1 and TRBJ2-1; D unresolved. CDR1 SQVTM and CDR2 ANQGSEA come from the germline V gene. The CDR3 sequence is 11 residues long. The V gene lost 4 bases and the J gene lost 5 bases, with 6 bases spanning the gap. CDR3 amino acids: CSVVADNEQFF. In nucleotides, the CDR3 is TGCAGCGTTGTGGCAGACAATGAGCAGTTCTTC.

This chain connects TRBV20-1 to TRBJ1-6; D perhaps matches TRBD1 (5 bases). This CDR3 has 15 residues. CDR1 and CDR2 (germline): DFQATT, SNEGSKA (reference sequence). V was pared by 3 bases and J by 7 bases, with 16 bases between. Here the CDR3 DNA reads TGCAGTGCTAGCGTTGCCGGGACGGAGAATTCACCCCTCCACTTT. Encoded protein: CSASVAGTENSPLHF.

The sample holds a few counts of this clonotype. The J gene is TRBJ2-7, the V gene TRBV28, with 13 nucleotides matching TRBD2. The germline V gene encodes CDR1 MDHEN and CDR2 SYDVKM. The CDR3 totals 15 residues. V lost 6 bases to trimming and J lost 2 bases; unmatched junction nucleotides: 4. DNA for the CDR3: TGTGCCAGCAGCACACTAGCGGGGGGGCCCTACGAGCAGTACTTC. As protein: CASSTLAGGPYEQYF.

The V and J genes are TRBV12-3 or TRBV12-4 and TRBJ2-2; D is perhaps TRBD1 (6 bases). V was cut by 5 bases and J by 3 bases, with 10 bases left in between. The CDR3 runs to 14 residues. CDR3 amino acids: CASSVTGYTGELFF. The CDR3 region has the DNA TGTGCCAGCAGTGTAACAGGGTACACCGGGGAGCTGTTTTTT.

The rearrangement uses TRBV4-1 and TRBJ2-7; no clear D gene. The CDR3 loop spans 14 amino acids. V was shortened by 1 base and J by 1 base, with 8 bases between the two germline ends. The V gene's germline CDR1 is MGHRA and CDR2 YSYEKL. The CDR3 DNA reads TGCGCCAGCAGCCAAGGCAGCCTTTCCTACGAGCAGTACTTC. This translates into CASSQGSLSYEQYF.

This chain uses TRBV4-2 with TRBJ2-2; perhaps TRBD1 as D (5 bases). Per germline, CDR1 LGHNA and CDR2 YNFKEQ. The CDR3 runs to 18 residues. V gave up 0 bases and J gave up 4 bases, with 18 bases separating them. The CDR3 nucleotides are TGTGCCAGCAGCCAAGAGGCAGGGTGGGAAATGGGCACCGGGGAGCTGTTTTTT. It translates to CASSQEAGWEMGTGELFF.

This clonotype has a handful of counts. The rearrangement links TRBV6-1 to TRBJ2-3; 7 bases fit TRBD2. Germline V gene lookup returns CDR1 MNHNS and CDR2 SASEGT. This CDR3 has 13 residues. Germline trimming cut 6 bases from V and 4 bases from J; bases unmatched to any gene: 4. The CDR3 loop reads CASSGRGADTQYF. CDR3 nucleotide sequence: TGTGCCAGCAGCGGACGGGGGGCAGATACGCAGTATTTT.

This clonotype was picked up a small number of times. The chain recombines TRBV12-3 or TRBV12-4 with TRBJ2-7; 12 bases map to TRBD2. The ends lost 4 bases at V and 0 bases at J; junction bases unmatched: 1. The CDR3 covers 15 residues. The CDR3 loop reads CASSSSGGVSYEQYF. The CDR3 region has the DNA TGTGCCAGCAGTTCTAGCGGGGGGGTCTCCTACGAGCAGTACTTC.

The rearrangement joins TRBV10-1 to TRBJ1-4, with D possibly TRBD1 on 5 matching bases. V was clipped by 2 bases and J by 4 bases, with 8 bases between them. Germline V gene lookup returns CDR1 WNHNN and CDR2 SYGVQD (reference sequence). CDR3 length: 14 residues. The CDR3 coding sequence is TGCGCCAGCAGTGAGGGGACGAATAATGAAAAACTGTTTTTT. Translated: CASSEGTNNEKLFF.

V gene TRBV20-1 combines with J gene TRBJ2-7; 8 bases are shared with TRBD1. This CDR3 comprises 13 residues. The ends lost 2 bases at V and 2 bases at J; junction bases unmatched: 2. Germline V gene lookup returns CDR1 DFQATT and CDR2 SNEGSKA (reference sequence). The CDR3 protein is CSARTGGAYEQYF. CDR3 sequence (DNA): TGCAGTGCTAGAACAGGGGGAGCCTACGAGCAGTACTTC.

The chain joins TRBV10-3 to TRBJ2-2, with D uncertain. CDR1 is ENHRY and CDR2 is SYGVKD in the germline V gene. The CDR3 contains 16 residues. V dropped 2 bases and J dropped 0 bases, with 10 bases sitting between them. The CDR3 DNA follows: TGTGCCATCAGTGAGACCGGCTTCGCGAACACCGGGGAGCTGTTTTTT. Its protein is CAISETGFANTGELFF.

This clonotype was picked up a small number of times. The rearrangement links TRBV6-5 to TRBJ2-7; D gene unclear. There are 16 residues in the CDR3. Trimming shortened V by 0 bases and J by 0 bases, and 12 bases separated the two germline ends. The germline V gene encodes CDR1 MNHEY and CDR2 SVGAGI. The CDR3: CASSYSLSTSSYEQYF. The CDR3 coding sequence is TGTGCCAGCAGTTACTCTTTATCGACAAGCTCCTACGAGCAGTACTTC.

This clonotype appeared a few times. The rearrangement links TRBV7-9 to TRBJ2-5, with D unresolved. The CDR3 sequence is 13 residues long. V was pared by 5 bases and J by 3 bases, with 10 bases between. Per germline, CDR1 SEHNR and CDR2 FQNEAQ (reference sequence). CDR3 sequence: CASSQQNKETQYF. The CDR3 DNA reads as TGTGCCAGCAGCCAACAGAACAAAGAGACCCAGTACTTC.

This clonotype was seen a single time. The J gene is TRBJ2-1, the V gene TRBV7-3, with 11 bases lining up with TRBD2. V lost 6 bases to trimming and J lost 5 bases; unmatched junction nucleotides: 3. CDR1 SGHTA and CDR2 FQGTGA come from the germline V gene. CDR3 length equals 14 residues. The CDR3 loop reads CASRHSGGDNEQFF. The CDR3 coding sequence is TGTGCCAGCAGGCATAGCGGGGGGGACAATGAGCAGTTCTTC.

The J gene is TRBJ1-6, the V gene TRBV28, with D unclear. CDR3 length: 15 amino acids. Germline V gene lookup returns CDR1 MDHEN and CDR2 SYDVKM. Between the trimmed V and J ends, which lost 3 bases and 9 bases, there was a span of 15 bases. The CDR3 sequence: CASSLETPLSSPLHF. The CDR3, as DNA: TGTGCCAGCAGTTTGGAGACACCGTTATCTTCACCCCTCCACTTT.